These T cell receptor beta chains were read from a single sample in a study of OX40 agonist ivuxolimab in advanced cancers. Method: immunoSEQ multiplex PCR; TCRdb's copy keeps in-frame clones and lacks some. The data hold fewer than 85,000 clones, with approximately 86% observed a single time. Sequenced material: CD4+ or CD8+ T cells sorted from blood, taken in a trial of the OX40 agonist ivuxolimab. These receptors were taken from an adult with an advanced solid tumor such as melanoma, head and neck, liver or kidney cancer. Both conserved end residues are trimmed from each CDR3. D genes are given only for firm matches.

V gene	D gene	J gene	CDR3 length	CDR3 protein
TRBV11-2	NA	TRBJ1-1	11	ASSLEDFTEAF
TRBV27	TRBD1	TRBJ1-2	10	ASRRQGGGYT
TRBV6-1	NA	TRBJ2-3	13	ASRATPQSTDTQY
TRBV18	NA	TRBJ1-4	11	ASSPEEAEKLF
TRBV10-3	NA	TRBJ2-7	10	AIGNTNYEQY
TRBV18	NA	TRBJ1-2	12	ASSPRDGVDGYT
TRBV28	NA	TRBJ1-4	12	ASRSGDTVEKLF
TRBV6-6	TRBD2	TRBJ2-7	13	ASRRDQRGIYEQY
TRBV7-9	NA	TRBJ2-2	13	ASSLVRTNTGELF
TRBV5-4	TRBD1	TRBJ2-7	15	ASSGETRDRAREEQY
TRBV7-9	NA	TRBJ1-4	13	ASSPPRGAGEKLF
TRBV21-1	NA	TRBJ1-4	15	ASSKVGAGRGNEKLF
TRBV5-1	NA	TRBJ1-6	10	ASSLQGSPLH
TRBV5-8	NA	TRBJ1-6	14	ASSGFAAYYNSPLH
TRBV2	NA	TRBJ2-7	10	ASRQVGYEQY
TRBV18	TRBD2	TRBJ2-5	13	ASSPLSGRVETQY
TRBV28	NA	TRBJ1-1	15	ASSGSLTGTLNTEAF
TRBV7-2	TRBD1	TRBJ1-2	13	ASRQTGTGGEGYT
TRBV28	NA	TRBJ2-6	13	ASSFDNRRANVLT
TRBV7-9	TRBD2	TRBJ2-5	12	ASSPRGGSGAQY
TRBV7-2	NA	TRBJ2-7	11	ASSSSAGYEQY
TRBV5-8	NA	TRBJ1-3	12	ASTFGDSGNTIY
TRBV6-7	NA	TRBJ2-2	14	ASSPLPGANTGELF
TRBV11-2	TRBD1	TRBJ1-1	13	ASSLQGQLNTEAF
TRBV28	NA	TRBJ2-2	13	ASRPGSANTGELF
TRBV4-3	NA	TRBJ2-2	14	ASSPGQLANTGELF
TRBV6-5	NA	TRBJ1-1	11	ATSLSVGSEAF
TRBV5-1	TRBD1	TRBJ2-3	14	ASSFQVTGGADTQY
TRBV7-9	NA	TRBJ1-5	11	ASSLEGVQPQH
TRBV9	NA	TRBJ2-4	15	ASSVARRGLAKNIQY
TRBV5-6	TRBD1	TRBJ1-3	16	ASTLTAGTGYSGNTIY
TRBV29-1	NA	TRBJ1-2	11	SVDGQPRYGYT
TRBV7-9	NA	TRBJ2-7	12	ASSLPDTWSEQY
TRBV28	NA	TRBJ2-7	10	ASSQSSYEQY
TRBV2	NA	TRBJ2-5	8	ASTRQRQY
TRBV6-5	TRBD2	TRBJ2-7	13	ASLPGLAGPYEQY
TRBV14	NA	TRBJ2-3	13	ASSQLRQPGDTQY
TRBV4-1	TRBD2	TRBJ2-1	17	ASSQPTSGGALYRNEQF
TRBV7-9	NA	TRBJ1-4	15	ASSLAVAATTNEKLF
TRBV6-6	NA	TRBJ1-1	12	ASSYSSVNTEAF
TRBV30	NA	TRBJ2-7	9	AGMTSGEQY
TRBV15	NA	TRBJ1-2	14	ATSRDDGQINYGYT
TRBV14	NA	TRBJ1-1	12	ASSQISVFDEAF
TRBV28	TRBD2	TRBJ2-3	12	ASSRAGVMDTQY
TRBV7-2	NA	TRBJ2-2	13	ASSPDRTNTGELF
TRBV5-4	NA	TRBJ1-4	13	ASSPYGQKNEKLF
TRBV2	NA	TRBJ2-7	10	ATRRDSYEQY
TRBV7-9	NA	TRBJ2-1	14	ASSLIAGMGYNEQF
TRBV4-2	NA	TRBJ2-6	11	ASSPRQPPVLT
TRBV5-1	TRBD2	TRBJ2-1	15	ASSLVNAGVGRNEQF
TRBV10-3	TRBD1	TRBJ2-7	13	AISDIQGATYEQY
TRBV30	NA	TRBJ1-1	13	AWTREGPRNTEAF
TRBV9	TRBD1	TRBJ1-2	13	ASSAPGQGNYGYT
TRBV19	NA	TRBJ2-1	12	ASSPQHQGYEQF
TRBV6-5	NA	TRBJ2-7	13	ASSRDVFSSYEQY